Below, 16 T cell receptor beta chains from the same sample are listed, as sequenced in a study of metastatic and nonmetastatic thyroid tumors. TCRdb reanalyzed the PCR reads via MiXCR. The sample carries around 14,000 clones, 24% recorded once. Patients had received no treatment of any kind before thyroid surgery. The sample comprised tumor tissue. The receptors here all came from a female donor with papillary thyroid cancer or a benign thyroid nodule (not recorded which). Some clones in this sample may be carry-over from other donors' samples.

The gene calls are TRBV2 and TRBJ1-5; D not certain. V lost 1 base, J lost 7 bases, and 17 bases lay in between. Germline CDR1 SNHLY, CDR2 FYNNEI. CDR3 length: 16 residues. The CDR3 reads CASSEGRGGQGQPQHF. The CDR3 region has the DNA TGTGCCAGCAGTGAAGGTCGTGGAGGGCAAGGACAGCCCCAGCATTTT.

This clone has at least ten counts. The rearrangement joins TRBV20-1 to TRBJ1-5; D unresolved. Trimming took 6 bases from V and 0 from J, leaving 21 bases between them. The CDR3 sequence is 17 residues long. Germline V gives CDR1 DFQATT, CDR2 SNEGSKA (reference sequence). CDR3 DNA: TGCAGTGCCCTCCTCCCTGTACAAGCCGATAGCAATCAGCCCCAGCATTTT. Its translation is CSALLPVQADSNQPQHF.

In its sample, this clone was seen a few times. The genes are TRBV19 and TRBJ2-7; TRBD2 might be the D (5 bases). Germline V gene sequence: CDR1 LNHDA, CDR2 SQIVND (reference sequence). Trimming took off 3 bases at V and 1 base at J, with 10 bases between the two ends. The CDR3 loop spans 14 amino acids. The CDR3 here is CASSIQGRSYEQYF. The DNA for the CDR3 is TGTGCCAGTAGTATTCAAGGGAGATCCTACGAGCAGTACTTC.

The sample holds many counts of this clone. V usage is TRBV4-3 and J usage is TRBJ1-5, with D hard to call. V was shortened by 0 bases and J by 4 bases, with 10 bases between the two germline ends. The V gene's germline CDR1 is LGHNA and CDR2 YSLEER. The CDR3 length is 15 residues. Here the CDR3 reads CASSQESAGNQPQHF. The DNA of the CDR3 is TGCGCCAGCAGCCAAGAATCCGCCGGGAATCAGCCCCAGCATTTT.

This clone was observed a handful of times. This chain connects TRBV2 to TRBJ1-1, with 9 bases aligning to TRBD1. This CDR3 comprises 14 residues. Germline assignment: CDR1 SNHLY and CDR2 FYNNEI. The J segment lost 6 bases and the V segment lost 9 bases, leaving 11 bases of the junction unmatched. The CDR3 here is CASSHRGRSAEAFF. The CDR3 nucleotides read TGTGCCAGTAGTCACAGGGGGCGATCGGCTGAAGCTTTCTTT.

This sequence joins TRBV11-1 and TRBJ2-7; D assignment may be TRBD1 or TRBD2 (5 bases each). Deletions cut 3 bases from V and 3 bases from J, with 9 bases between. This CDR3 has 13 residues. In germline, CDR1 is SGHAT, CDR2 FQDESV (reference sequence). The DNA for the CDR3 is TGTGCCAGCAGCTTGGGACCGGTCTACGAGCAGTACTTC. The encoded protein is CASSLGPVYEQYF.

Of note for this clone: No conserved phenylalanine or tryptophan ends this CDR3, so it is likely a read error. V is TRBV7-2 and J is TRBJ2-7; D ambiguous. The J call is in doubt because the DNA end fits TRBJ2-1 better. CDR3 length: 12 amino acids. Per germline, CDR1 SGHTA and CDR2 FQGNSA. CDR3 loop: CASCLVDGEQFI. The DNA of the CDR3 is TGTGCCAGCTGCTTAGTTGACGGGGAGCAGTTCATC.

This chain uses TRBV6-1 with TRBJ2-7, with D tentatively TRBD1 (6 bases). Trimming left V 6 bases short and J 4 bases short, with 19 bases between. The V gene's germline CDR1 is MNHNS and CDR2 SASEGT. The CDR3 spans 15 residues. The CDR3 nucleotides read TGTGCCAGCAGCCCCATGGGGGACATCCTATACGAGCAGTACTTC. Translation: CASSPMGDILYEQYF.

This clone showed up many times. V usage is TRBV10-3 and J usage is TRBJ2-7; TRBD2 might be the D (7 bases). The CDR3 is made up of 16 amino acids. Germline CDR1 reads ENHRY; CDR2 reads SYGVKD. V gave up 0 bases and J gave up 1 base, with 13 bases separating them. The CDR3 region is CAISESGGGPSYEQYF. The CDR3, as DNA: TGTGCCATCAGTGAGTCAGGGGGGGGCCCTTCCTACGAGCAGTACTTC.

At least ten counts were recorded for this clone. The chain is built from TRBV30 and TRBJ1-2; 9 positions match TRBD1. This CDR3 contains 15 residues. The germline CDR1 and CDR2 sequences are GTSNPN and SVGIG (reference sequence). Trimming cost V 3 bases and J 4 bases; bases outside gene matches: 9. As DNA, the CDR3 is TGTGCCTGGAGCCGAGAAGGGACAGGGCTCTATGGCTACACCTTC. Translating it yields CAWSREGTGLYGYTF.

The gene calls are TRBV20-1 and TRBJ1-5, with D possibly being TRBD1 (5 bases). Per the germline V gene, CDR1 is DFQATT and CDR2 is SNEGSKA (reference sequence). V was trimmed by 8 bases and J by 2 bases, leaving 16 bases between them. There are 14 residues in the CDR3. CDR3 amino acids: CSSGGGAGNQPQHF. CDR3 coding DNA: TGCAGTTCTGGGGGTGGGGCTGGCAATCAGCCCCAGCATTTT.

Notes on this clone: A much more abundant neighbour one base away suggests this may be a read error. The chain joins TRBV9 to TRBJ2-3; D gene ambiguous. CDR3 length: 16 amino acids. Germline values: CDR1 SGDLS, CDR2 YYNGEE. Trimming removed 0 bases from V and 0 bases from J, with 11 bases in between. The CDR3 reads CASSVEGTPSTDTQYF. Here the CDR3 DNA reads TGTGCCAGCAGCGTAGAAGGTACACCTAGCACAGATACGCAGTATTTT.

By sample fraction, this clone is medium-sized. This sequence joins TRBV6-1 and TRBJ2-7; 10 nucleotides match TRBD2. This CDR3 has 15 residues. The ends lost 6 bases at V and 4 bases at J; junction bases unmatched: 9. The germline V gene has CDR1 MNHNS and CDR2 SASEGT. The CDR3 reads CASRQPSGSRYEQYF. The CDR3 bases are TGTGCCAGCAGACAACCTAGCGGGAGTAGGTACGAGCAGTACTTC.

The DNA for the CDR3 is TGTGCCTGGACCGAGGGGCCCACCGGGGAGCTGTTTTTT. Translated, it gives CAWTEGPTGELFF. The V call is TRBV30, the J call TRBJ2-2, with D perhaps given as TRBD1 or TRBD2 (5 bases each). V was shortened by 4 bases and J by 4 bases, with 10 bases between the two germline ends. The germline V gene has CDR1 GTSNPN and CDR2 SVGIG (reference sequence). The CDR3 loop spans 13 amino acids.

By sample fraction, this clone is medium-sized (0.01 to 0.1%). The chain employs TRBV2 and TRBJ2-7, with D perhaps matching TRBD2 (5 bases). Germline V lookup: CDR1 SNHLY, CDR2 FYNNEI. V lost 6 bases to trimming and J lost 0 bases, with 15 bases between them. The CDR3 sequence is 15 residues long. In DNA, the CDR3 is TGTGCCAGCAGGTCGGGGTCCCAGAGCTCCTACGAGCAGTACTTC. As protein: CASRSGSQSSYEQYF.

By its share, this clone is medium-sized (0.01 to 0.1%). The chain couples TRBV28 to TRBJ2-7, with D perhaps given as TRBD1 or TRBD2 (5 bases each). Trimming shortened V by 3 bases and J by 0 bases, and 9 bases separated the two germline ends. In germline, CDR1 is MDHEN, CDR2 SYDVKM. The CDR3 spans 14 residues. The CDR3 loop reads CASSFRGSSYEQYF. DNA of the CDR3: TGTGCCAGCAGTTTCCGGGGCAGCTCCTACGAGCAGTACTTC. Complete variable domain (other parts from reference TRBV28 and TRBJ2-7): DVKVTQSSRYLVKRTGEKVFLECVQDMDHENMFWYRQDPGLGLRLIYFSYDVKMKEKGDIPEGYSVSREKKERFSLILESASTNQTSMYLCASSFRGSSYEQYFGPGTRLTVT.